This record concerns one T cell receptor (beta chain) sequence. The sample originates from a study of blood T cell repertoires in COVID-19. Study information: PBMCs, B-cell-depleted T cells, or T cells were the source of the cDNA or gDNA that made up the material.

In the authors' methods: Nucleated cell counts were estimated from reference gene primer amplification. TCRdb's copy holds only in-frame clones and misses some; the assay was immunoSEQ multiplex PCR. V, J and clone size are those of that table, while D and trimming were read from the DNA. Of 150,000 to 200,000 clones in the sample, under 90% were seen once. Symptom resolution, clearance, or two negative PCRs marked the recovered donors of Cohort 3. The CDR3 consists of 16 residues. Germline lookup yields CDR1 SGHTA and CDR2 FQGNSA. V lost 2 bases to trimming and J lost 2 bases, with 16 bases between them.

The rearrangement uses TRBV7-2 and TRBJ2-7; D possibly corresponds to TRBD2 (6 bases). Sequencing was performed on PBMCs or T cells enriched from blood (not recorded which). This TCR was recovered from a man aged 45-65 years who had recovered from COVID-19. The CDR3 DNA reads as TGTGCCAGCAGCTTAAGTCCCGGGACTTTCACCTACGAGCAGTACTTC. It yields the protein CASSLSPGTFTYEQYF.